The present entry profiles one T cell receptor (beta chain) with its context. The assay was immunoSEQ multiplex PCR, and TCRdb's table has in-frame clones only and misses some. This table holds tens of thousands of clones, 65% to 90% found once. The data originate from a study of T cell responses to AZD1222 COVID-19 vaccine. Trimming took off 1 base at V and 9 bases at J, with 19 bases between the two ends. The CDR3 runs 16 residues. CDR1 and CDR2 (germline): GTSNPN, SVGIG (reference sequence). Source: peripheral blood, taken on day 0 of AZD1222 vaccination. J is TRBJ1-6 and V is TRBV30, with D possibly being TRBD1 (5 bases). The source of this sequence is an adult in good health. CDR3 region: CAWSGTGTASGSPLHF. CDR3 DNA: TGTGCCTGGAGTGGAACCGGGACCGCGAGCGGTTCACCCCTCCACTTT.